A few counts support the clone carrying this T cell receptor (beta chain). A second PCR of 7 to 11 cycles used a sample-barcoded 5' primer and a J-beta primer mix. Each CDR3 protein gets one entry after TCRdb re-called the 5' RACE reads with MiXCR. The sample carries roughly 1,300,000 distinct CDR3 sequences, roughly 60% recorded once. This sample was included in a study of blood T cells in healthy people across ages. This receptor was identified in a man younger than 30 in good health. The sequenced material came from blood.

The CDR3 is CASTSRPPGGSFYEQFF. As DNA, the CDR3 is TGTGCCAGCACCTCAAGGCCCCCCGGGGGGAGTTTCTATGAGCAGTTCTTC. The V call is TRBV11-2, the J call TRBJ2-1; 7 positions match TRBD2. This CDR3 has 17 residues. Germline CDR1 is SGHAT and CDR2 is FQNNGV. V was pared by 7 bases and J by 8 bases, with 20 bases of the junction left unmatched.